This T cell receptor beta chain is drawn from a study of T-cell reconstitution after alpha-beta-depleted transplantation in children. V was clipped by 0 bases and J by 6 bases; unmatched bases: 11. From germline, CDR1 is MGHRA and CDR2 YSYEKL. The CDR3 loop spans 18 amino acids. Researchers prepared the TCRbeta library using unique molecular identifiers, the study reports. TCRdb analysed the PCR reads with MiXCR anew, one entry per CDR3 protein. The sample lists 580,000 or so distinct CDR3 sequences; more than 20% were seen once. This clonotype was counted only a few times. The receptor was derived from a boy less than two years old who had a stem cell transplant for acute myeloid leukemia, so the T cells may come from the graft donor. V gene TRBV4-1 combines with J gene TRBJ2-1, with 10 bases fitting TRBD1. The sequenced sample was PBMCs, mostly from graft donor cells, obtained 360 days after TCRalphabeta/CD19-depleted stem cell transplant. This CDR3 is CASSQDVGGQGVGNEQFF. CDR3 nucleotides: TGCGCCAGCAGCCAAGATGTTGGCGGACAGGGGGTTGGCAATGAGCAGTTCTTC.